Below are 20 T cell receptor beta chains sequenced from a single sample in a study of immune evolution from preneoplasia to lung adenocarcinoma. The method was immunoSEQ multiplex PCR; TCRdb's version includes in-frame clones alone and lacks a portion of them. The data hold just over 7,500 clones, with approximately 85% observed a single time. The sequencing input was FFPE minimally invasive lung adenocarcinoma tissue. Receptors were obtained from a person of 80 years or more with lung adenocarcinoma.

This clone was recorded only once. This chain uses TRBV5-8 with TRBJ1-2; D is uncertain. Germline assignment: CDR1 SGHTS and CDR2 YDEGEE. The CDR3 has 13 residues. V was clipped by 0 bases and J by 6 bases, with 9 bases between them. CDR3 amino acids: CASSLERDHGYTF. CDR3 in DNA: TGTGCCAGCAGCTTGGAACGGGATCATGGCTACACCTTC.

This chain uses TRBV5-6 with TRBJ2-3; TRBD2 aligns across 7 bases. The CDR3 consists of 13 residues. With V trimmed by 4 bases and J by 6 bases, 5 bases remained unmatched. Germline V gene sequence: CDR1 SGHDT, CDR2 YYEEEE. CDR3 DNA: TGTGCCAGCAGCCGCGGGGGAGGGGATACGCAGTATTTT. Protein: CASSRGGGDTQYF.

The V and J genes are TRBV18 and TRBJ1-5, with 7 bases that match TRBD1. Losses at the gene ends were 5 bases for V and 1 base for J; bases not matched to a gene: 5. This CDR3 region has 15 residues. Per the germline V gene, CDR1 is KGHSH and CDR2 is LQKENI. Written as DNA, the CDR3 is TGTGCCAGCTCAAGACAGGGTGGAAGCAATCAGCCCCAGCATTTT. Its protein is CASSRQGGSNQPQHF.

This clone was counted a single time. V gene TRBV28 combines with J gene TRBJ2-7, with D maybe TRBD1 (6 bases). Germline-derived CDR1 and CDR2 are MDHEN and SYDVKM. V was pared by 3 bases and J by 4 bases, with 10 bases between. The CDR3 length is 13 residues. The CDR3 here is CASSFGTHYEQYF. The DNA for the CDR3 is TGTGCCAGCAGTTTTGGGACACATTACGAGCAGTACTTC.

This rearrangement joins TRBV11-2 to TRBJ2-7; the D call may be TRBD1 or TRBD2 (7 bases each). There are 14 residues in the CDR3. Germline CDR1 SGHAT, CDR2 FQNNGV. V was shortened by 5 bases and J by 2 bases, with 13 bases between the two germline ends. The DNA for the CDR3 is TGTGCCAGCAGCCAGGGGGGGCTGACCTACGAGCAGTACTTC. Protein: CASSQGGLTYEQYF.

This chain joins TRBV29-1 and TRBJ2-1; 7 bases map to TRBD1. The CDR3 is made up of 13 amino acids. CDR1 and CDR2 (germline): SQVTM, ANQGSEA. V dropped 6 bases and J dropped 3; count of bases not matched to a gene: 5. For the CDR3, the DNA is TGCAGCGTCGTTAGACAGGGCTACAATGAGCAGTTCTTC. Its protein product is CSVVRQGYNEQFF.

This clone was counted between two and nine times. This chain uses TRBV7-8 with TRBJ2-2, with unresolved D. The CDR3 spans 13 residues. Germline V gene data show CDR1 as SGHVS and CDR2 as FQNEAQ. V was trimmed by 5 bases and J by 6 bases, leaving 10 bases between them. The CDR3 reads CASSPRLSGELFF. The CDR3 DNA reads TGTGCCAGCAGCCCCCGACTTTCCGGGGAGCTGTTTTTT.

The chain recombines TRBV5-1 with TRBJ1-6; TRBD1 might be the D (5 bases). CDR1 is SGHRS, CDR2 YFSETQ, per germline. V lost 3 bases and J lost 6, with 16 bases in between. The CDR3 runs 16 residues. Written as DNA, the CDR3 is TGCGCCAGCAGCTCGGACACCGGACGGAGTAATTCACCCCTCCACTTT. This translates into CASSSDTGRSNSPLHF. Using reference TRBV5-1 and TRBJ1-6 for the parts outside the CDR3, the full variable domain is KAGVTQTPRYLIKTRGQQVTLSCSPISGHRSVSWYQQTPGQGLQFLFEYFSETQRNKGNFPGRFSGRQFSNSRSEMNVSTLELGDSALYLCASSSDTGRSNSPLHFGNGTRLTVT.

The rearrangement links TRBV19 to TRBJ1-2, with 8 bases matching TRBD1. With V trimmed by 6 bases and J by 4 bases, 7 bases remained unmatched. Germline CDR1 reads LNHDA; CDR2 reads SQIVND (reference sequence). The CDR3 runs to 14 residues. The CDR3 region is CASSDRGRLYGYTF. In DNA, the CDR3 is TGTGCCAGTAGCGACAGGGGTCGGCTCTATGGCTACACCTTC.

V gene TRBV19 combines with J gene TRBJ2-5; a possible D gene is TRBD2 (6 bases). V lost 8 bases and J lost 3, with 19 bases in between. Germline CDR1 LNHDA, CDR2 SQIVND (reference sequence). The CDR3 extends over 15 amino acids. CDR3 residues: CASSRFKGLEETQYF. The CDR3 DNA sequence: TGTGCCAGTTCTCGATTTAAGGGACTTGAAGAGACCCAGTACTTC.

The chain recombines TRBV6-6 with TRBJ2-3; D gene ambiguous. Per the germline V gene, CDR1 is MNHNY and CDR2 is SVGAGI (reference sequence). V gave up 2 bases and J gave up 2 bases, with 11 bases separating them. The CDR3 runs to 15 residues. The CDR3 region is CASSYRPAITDTQYF. As DNA, the CDR3 is TGTGCCAGCAGTTACCGTCCCGCCATCACAGATACGCAGTATTTT.

This clone was detected only once. The chain employs TRBV7-2 and TRBJ2-3; 7 nucleotides line up with TRBD2. After removal of 3 bases from V and 1 base from J, the junction contained 4 bases not matched to a gene. Germline V gene sequence: CDR1 SGHTA, CDR2 FQGNSA. The CDR3 has 15 amino acids. The CDR3 sequence: CASSFPSGRTDTQYF. DNA for the CDR3: TGTGCCAGCAGCTTCCCTAGCGGCCGCACAGATACGCAGTATTTT.

The gene calls are TRBV4-2 and TRBJ1-1; D gene uncertain. V was trimmed by 0 bases and J by 11 bases, leaving 7 bases between them. Germline V lookup: CDR1 LGHNA, CDR2 YNFKEQ. This CDR3 comprises 11 residues. The CDR3 DNA follows: TGTGCCAGCAGCCAAGAATCGATCGCTTTCTTT. Residues: CASSQESIAFF.

CDR3 loop: CASSLAGGPNTEAFF. The CDR3 bases are TGCGCCAGCAGCTTGGCCGGCGGACCGAACACTGAAGCTTTCTTT. The chain is built from TRBV5-1 and TRBJ1-1; D remains unclear. The germline gives CDR1 SGHRS, CDR2 YFSETQ. The CDR3 totals 15 residues. The V gene lost 0 bases and the J gene lost 1 base, with 10 bases spanning the gap.

The chain links TRBV6-1 to TRBJ2-7, with TRBD2 as a possible D gene (6 bases). Germline loops: CDR1 MNHNS, CDR2 SASEGT. V dropped 10 bases and J dropped 5 bases, with 18 bases sitting between them. The CDR3 totals 13 residues. The CDR3 loop reads CAIRVLANNEQYF. The CDR3 DNA reads as TGTGCCATCAGGGTACTAGCAAACAACGAGCAGTACTTC.

The chain is built from TRBV10-2 and TRBJ1-1, with D tentatively TRBD1 (5 bases). Trimming left V 2 bases short and J 4 bases short, with 8 bases between. This CDR3 contains 13 residues. Per the germline V gene, CDR1 is WSHSY and CDR2 is SAAADI. In nucleotides, the CDR3 is TGCGCCAGCAGTGAGGGGCAGGGCACTGAAGCTTTCTTT. It specifies CASSEGQGTEAFF.

V usage is TRBV11-3 and J usage is TRBJ2-7; tentative D call: TRBD1 (5 bases). CDR3 length: 14 amino acids. The germline V gene encodes CDR1 SGHNT and CDR2 YENEEA. V was shortened by 1 base and J by 4 bases, with 11 bases between the two germline ends. CDR3 sequence reads: CASSLVQGRYEQYF. DNA of the CDR3: TGTGCCAGCAGCTTAGTCCAGGGAAGGTACGAGCAGTACTTC.

V usage is TRBV29-1 and J usage is TRBJ2-3; the match to TRBD2 covers 11 bases. The ends lost 5 bases at V and 2 bases at J; junction bases unmatched: 3. The CDR3 loop spans 14 amino acids. Germline CDR1 reads SQVTM; CDR2 reads ANQGSEA. CDR3 bases: TGCAGCGTTATTAGCGGGAGGGACACAGATACGCAGTATTTT. Its protein product is CSVISGRDTDTQYF.

This clone was observed a few times. This chain connects TRBV14 to TRBJ1-4, with D maybe TRBD1 (5 bases). This CDR3 is built from 14 residues. V was trimmed by 0 bases and J by 13 bases, leaving 15 bases between them. Germline loops: CDR1 SGHDN, CDR2 FVKESK. CDR3 sequence reads: CASSQDPRGGRLFF. The CDR3 nucleotides read TGTGCCAGCAGCCAAGATCCGAGGGGCGGACGACTGTTTTTT.

This CDR3 reads CASSQRPRGAGELFF. CDR3 nucleotides: TGTGCCAGCAGTCAACGACCCAGGGGGGCCGGGGAGCTGTTTTTT. The chain employs TRBV27 and TRBJ2-2; D might be TRBD1 (7 bases). This CDR3 region has 15 residues. The germline V gene has CDR1 MNHEY and CDR2 SMNVEV (reference sequence). The V and J ends lost 5 bases and 6 bases respectively, with 16 bases between them.